These 21 T cell receptor beta chains were all obtained from the same sample, sequenced in a study of identical twins (dated by TCRdb to 2016 to 2017). Libraries were made using 5' RACE. TCRdb records Illumina HiSeq 2000 as the sequencer. Through fastp at Q25 and MiXCR, TCRdb rebuilt clones from the public reads, retaining in-frame beta chains. For every CDR3 protein sequence, its rows merge into one entry that carries the most common genes and DNA. The sample table lists some 790,000 distinct CDR3 sequences, roughly 18% of them with a count of one. The ten largest clones take up around 13% of the sample. These same data were also listed under a study on T cells expressing NK-cell markers.

Sequenced material: PBMCs. The receptors were gathered from a woman between 18 and 29 years old in good health.

The chain couples TRBV6-5 to TRBJ1-4; possible D gene TRBD1, 5 bases. The CDR3 loop spans 13 amino acids. The V gene's germline CDR1 is MNHEY and CDR2 SVGAGI. V lost 2 bases and J lost 7, with 8 bases in between. The CDR3 DNA follows: TGTGCCAGCAGTTACGGGGCCTTTGAAAAACTGTTTTTT. Its protein is CASSYGAFEKLFF.

This clonotype showed up just a few times. The gene calls are TRBV7-9 and TRBJ2-3, with 7 bases identical to TRBD1. CDR3 length: 15 residues. Germline assignment: CDR1 SEHNR and CDR2 FQNEAQ (reference sequence). V shed 5 bases, J shed 5 bases, and the junction held 10 bases outside the gene matches. The CDR3 sequence: CASSPQGAGGDTQYF. CDR3 DNA: TGTGCCAGCAGCCCACAGGGCGCAGGGGGAGATACGCAGTATTTT.

This clonotype occurred a few times. This rearrangement joins TRBV13 to TRBJ2-3, with a tentative D call TRBD2 (5 bases). This CDR3 is built from 14 residues. Germline V lookup: CDR1 PRHDT, CDR2 FYEKMQ (reference sequence). Trimming pared 8 bases from V and 2 bases from J, leaving 14 bases between. The CDR3 DNA is TGTGCCAGCCTTGGACTCCATCCCACAGATACGCAGTATTTT. Its protein product is CASLGLHPTDTQYF. The variable domain in full, with the rest retrieved from reference TRBV13 and TRBJ2-3, is AAGVIQSPRHLIKEKRETATLKCYPIPRHDTVYWYQQGPGQDPQFLISFYEKMQSDKGSIPDRFSAQQFSDYHSELNMSSLELGDSALYFCASLGLHPTDTQYFGPGTRLTVL.

This sequence joins TRBV12-3 or TRBV12-4 and TRBJ2-6; D gene ambiguous. This CDR3 is 16 amino acids long. V was cut by 2 bases and J by 12 bases, with 20 bases left in between. This CDR3 is CASSLTSSQVSRVLTF. The CDR3 DNA sequence: TGTGCCAGCAGTTTAACGAGTTCGCAGGTCTCCCGCGTCCTGACTTTC.

This clonotype occurred a few times. The CDR3 here is CSAVGTKRGTDTQYF. The CDR3 DNA follows: TGCAGCGCGGTTGGGACAAAAAGAGGGACAGATACGCAGTATTTT. This chain links TRBV29-1 with TRBJ2-3, with D tentatively TRBD1 (6 bases). The CDR3 is made up of 15 amino acids. CDR1 and CDR2 from the germline V gene are SQVTM and ANQGSEA. Trimming left V 7 bases short and J 3 bases short, with 20 bases between.

The chain employs TRBV12-3 or TRBV12-4 and TRBJ2-1; 11 nucleotides line up with TRBD2. The CDR3 consists of 14 residues. V dropped 6 bases and J dropped 7; count of bases not matched to a gene: 5. The CDR3 loop reads CASRLLAGVNEQFF. Here the CDR3 DNA reads TGTGCCAGCAGGCTACTAGCGGGAGTTAATGAGCAGTTCTTC.

The V and J genes are TRBV19 and TRBJ2-1; TRBD2 is a possible D gene (5 bases). CDR3 length equals 13 residues. The germline CDR1 and CDR2 sequences are LNHDA and SQIVND (reference sequence). Trimming stripped 1 base from V and 6 bases from J, with 7 bases between. The CDR3 bases are TGTGCCAGTAGTATAGTTGAGGGCAATGAGCAGTTCTTC. Protein sequence: CASSIVEGNEQFF.

V gene TRBV12-3 or TRBV12-4 combines with J gene TRBJ2-7; 8 bases map to TRBD2. The V gene end was trimmed by 6 bases and the J gene end by 3 bases; junction bases not matched to a gene: 7. CDR3 length equals 14 residues. The CDR3 reads CASRRSGGNYEQYF. The DNA of the CDR3 is TGTGCCAGCAGGCGCAGCGGGGGAAACTACGAGCAGTACTTC.

This clonotype was recorded many times. The rearrangement links TRBV12-3 or TRBV12-4 to TRBJ2-1; D is undetermined. V was cut by 7 bases and J by 7 bases, with 5 bases left in between. This CDR3 comprises 10 residues. The CDR3 loop is CASTGNEQFF. DNA of the CDR3: TGTGCCAGCACCGGGAATGAGCAGTTCTTC.

This clonotype appeared a few times. V usage is TRBV7-2 and J usage is TRBJ2-1; D remains ambiguous. This CDR3 is 13 amino acids long. The V end was cut by 0 bases, the J end by 8 bases, with 8 bases between. Germline loops: CDR1 SGHTA, CDR2 FQGNSA. The CDR3: CASSLARVHEQFF. CDR3 sequence (DNA): TGTGCCAGCAGCTTAGCCCGGGTGCATGAGCAGTTCTTC.

This clonotype has only a few counts. The J gene is TRBJ2-3, the V gene TRBV12-3 or TRBV12-4; TRBD2 is a possible D gene (5 bases). Trimming removed 4 bases at V and 5 bases at J, with 13 bases between. The CDR3 covers 14 residues. CDR3: CASSSPGRGDTQYF. The CDR3 DNA sequence: TGTGCCAGCAGTTCCCCTGGACGGGGAGATACGCAGTATTTT.

In its sample, this clonotype was seen a few times. The chain is built from TRBV29-1 and TRBJ2-7, with unresolved D. Trimming pared 6 bases from V and 11 bases from J, leaving 20 bases between. CDR3 size: 12 residues. The germline V gene encodes CDR1 SQVTM and CDR2 ANQGSEA. CDR3 nucleotides: TGCAGCGTACTTAGAACCGGGTCCACTGAGTACTTC. Its protein is CSVLRTGSTEYF.

This sequence joins TRBV27 and TRBJ2-4; D gene ambiguous. The germline V gene has CDR1 MNHEY and CDR2 SMNVEV (reference sequence). V lost 6 bases and J lost 0, with 12 bases in between. This CDR3 spans 15 amino acids. In DNA form, the CDR3 reads TGTGCCAGCAGCACCAGGCGAGAAGCCAAAAACATTCAGTACTTC. Translating it yields CASSTRREAKNIQYF.

CDR3 nucleotides: TGTGCCAGCAGTTTTTTGGTTGGCCCCGCTTCACCCCTCCACTTT. Its translation: CASSFLVGPASPLHF. The rearrangement joins TRBV12-3 or TRBV12-4 to TRBJ1-6; no reliable D call. This CDR3 is built from 15 residues. V shed 3 bases and J shed 9 bases, with 15 bases lying between them.

This chain connects TRBV11-2 to TRBJ2-7; 10 nucleotides line up with TRBD1. Germline V gene sequence: CDR1 SGHAT, CDR2 FQNNGV. V gave up 4 bases and J gave up 2 bases; unmatched junction bases: 8. The CDR3 extends over 16 amino acids. Here the CDR3 DNA reads TGTGCCAGCAGCTCATACGGACAGGGGGGCACCTACGAGCAGTACTTC. Residues: CASSSYGQGGTYEQYF. Drawing the rest from reference TRBV11-2 and TRBJ2-7, the complete variable domain is EAGVAQSPRYKIIEKRQSVAFWCNPISGHATLYWYQQILGQGPKLLIQFQNNGVVDDSQLPKDRFSAERLKGVDSTLKIQPAKLEDSAVYLCASSSYGQGGTYEQYFGPGTRLTVT.

The chain uses TRBV27 and TRBJ2-1; D is perhaps TRBD2 (6 bases). This CDR3 spans 15 amino acids. Germline CDR1 and CDR2: MNHEY and SMNVEV (reference sequence). V lost 6 bases and J lost 0, with 12 bases in between. CDR3 DNA sequence: TGTGCCAGCAGACCCGCCGGGAGCTCCTACAATGAGCAGTTCTTC. This gives the protein CASRPAGSSYNEQFF.

This chain links TRBV20-1 with TRBJ2-2; 11 bases fit TRBD2. The CDR3 spans 17 residues. Trimming removed 3 bases from V and 2 bases from J; junction bases left unmatched: 8. Germline V CDR1 and CDR2: DFQATT, SNEGSKA (reference sequence). CDR3 sequence: CSASSIAGGPNTGELFF. The CDR3 DNA follows: TGCAGTGCTAGTTCTATAGCGGGAGGGCCCAACACCGGGGAGCTGTTTTTT.

This clonotype appeared a few times. The CDR3: CASSAGTNTGELFF. CDR3 in DNA: TGTGCCAGCAGCGCCGGGACGAACACCGGGGAGCTGTTTTTT. The chain joins TRBV9 to TRBJ2-2, with D perhaps matching TRBD2 (5 bases). CDR1 is SGDLS, CDR2 YYNGEE, per germline. The V gene lost 3 bases and the J gene lost 0 bases, with 6 bases spanning the gap. The CDR3 contains 14 residues.

This clonotype appeared once. The chain has TRBV6-1 and TRBJ1-5; 8 bases fit TRBD1. This CDR3 region has 13 residues. The V segment lost 8 bases and the J segment 4 bases; nucleotides outside the gene matches: 4. Germline CDR1 MNHNS, CDR2 SASEGT. The CDR3 bases are TGTGCCAGCGGACAGGGAAGGAATCAGCCCCAGCATTTT. This encodes CASGQGRNQPQHF.

The chain carries TRBV12-3 or TRBV12-4 and TRBJ2-5; 7 bases match TRBD2. This CDR3 comprises 13 residues. J was trimmed by 2 bases and V by 7 bases; bases with no gene match: 4. The CDR3 reads CASTLAEQETQYF. The CDR3 DNA is TGTGCCAGCACCCTAGCGGAGCAAGAGACCCAGTACTTC.

This clonotype was picked up many times. The chain carries TRBV2 and TRBJ2-3, with D tentatively TRBD1 (5 bases). Trimming took off 2 bases at V and 8 bases at J, with 14 bases between the two ends. This CDR3 spans 14 amino acids. The germline gives CDR1 SNHLY, CDR2 FYNNEI. CDR3 sequence (DNA): TGTGCCAGCAGTGAATTGCCCACAGGCGGTACGCAGTATTTT. As protein: CASSELPTGGTQYF.